This TCR beta chain emerged from a study of blood T cells in healthy people across ages. Overall study results and limits: Roughly linear age-related decline in beta diversity appeared, significant by age approximately 41.

For the second PCR, which ran for about 7 to 11 cycles, a sample-barcoded 5' primer and a J-beta primer mix were used. TCRdb re-derived calls from the 5' RACE reads in MiXCR, one entry per CDR3 protein. The table records about 930,000 distinct CDR3 sequences, under 35% of them present only once. For this clonotype: Its antigen is unknown.

V lost 0 bases and J 2 bases, leaving 14 bases between the germline ends. Germline lookup yields CDR1 GTSNPN and CDR2 SVGIG (reference sequence). CDR3 length: 16 amino acids. Another study also made use of these data, one on T cells of mothers and their children. That work states: Slightly higher, non-significant overlap characterized related mother-child pairs relative to unrelated pairs.

The TCR was taken from a woman aged 40 to 50 in good health. J is TRBJ2-1 and V is TRBV30; TRBD2 is a possible D gene (6 bases). Sequencing input: blood. The CDR3 region is CAWSVDVTRTYNEQFF. The CDR3 DNA follows: TGTGCCTGGAGTGTAGACGTGACTAGAACCTACAATGAGCAGTTCTTC.